Each of the 11 T cell receptor beta chains below was sequenced from the same sample in a study of blood T cell repertoires in COVID-19. Clones were sequenced by immunoSEQ multiplex PCR, and TCRdb holds only the in-frame ones, with some missing. The sample gives roughly 100,000 clones, around 82% of which show up once; roughly 13% is in the top ten. The sequenced material came from peripheral blood. These receptors all come from a human donor in a cohort sampled during active or convalescent COVID-19.

The V and J genes are TRBV24-1 and TRBJ1-2; 7 nucleotides align to TRBD1. Per the germline V gene, CDR1 is KGHDR and CDR2 is SFDVKD. This CDR3 comprises 16 residues. V dropped 4 bases and J dropped 6; count of bases not matched to a gene: 13. In nucleotides, the CDR3 is TGTGCCACCAGTGAAGTAGAGGGGCAGGGGGTCGATGGCTACACCTTC. Its protein is CATSEVEGQGVDGYTF.

This clone was observed a handful of times. The chain employs TRBV5-1 and TRBJ1-1; D might be TRBD1 (5 bases). The CDR3 has 17 residues. The V gene's germline CDR1 is SGHRS and CDR2 YFSETQ. Trimming removed 4 bases at V and 0 bases at J, with 19 bases between. CDR3 sequence (DNA): TGCGCCAGCAGCGCTAATTGGAGACAGAACTTGAACACTGAAGCTTTCTTT. This gives the protein CASSANWRQNLNTEAFF. The whole variable domain, filled in from reference TRBV5-1 and TRBJ1-1, reads KAGVTQTPRYLIKTRGQQVTLSCSPISGHRSVSWYQQTPGQGLQFLFEYFSETQRNKGNFPGRFSGRQFSNSRSEMNVSTLELGDSALYLCASSANWRQNLNTEAFFGQGTRLTVV.

The V call is TRBV7-3, the J call TRBJ1-1; D gene uncertain. The germline CDR1 and CDR2 sequences are SGHTA and FQGTGA. The CDR3 runs to 14 residues. Trimming removed 4 bases at V and 0 bases at J, with 9 bases between. The CDR3 DNA is TGTGCCAGCAGCTCATCATCCCTGAACACTGAAGCTTTCTTT. This translates into CASSSSSLNTEAFF.

The V and J genes are TRBV15 and TRBJ1-5; no firm D call. CDR1 and CDR2 from the germline V gene are LNHNV and YYDKDF (reference sequence). This CDR3 spans 13 amino acids. The ends were cut back, 0 bases at V and 4 bases at J, with 4 bases in the middle. The CDR3 region is CATSRDPNQPQHF. DNA of the CDR3: TGTGCCACCAGCAGAGATCCGAATCAGCCCCAGCATTTT.

The V and J genes are TRBV6-7 and TRBJ2-7, with 11 nucleotides matching TRBD1. TRBV6-7 is classed as an ORF, of uncertain function. The CDR3 is 15 amino acids. J lost 7 bases, V lost 5 bases, and 10 bases had no gene match. CDR3 nucleotides: TGTGCCAGCAGTCCTCCCGGACAGGGGGCTTGGGAGCAGTACTTC. It codes for CASSPPGQGAWEQYF.

The chain couples TRBV4-2 to TRBJ1-2; D remains unclear. V was cut by 0 bases and J by 4 bases, with 9 bases left in between. The CDR3 has 14 amino acids. CDR1 is LGHNA, CDR2 YNFKEQ, per germline. The CDR3 region has the DNA TGTGCCAGCAGCCAAGAATTGCGGATCTATGGCTACACCTTC. It yields the protein CASSQELRIYGYTF.

The chain links TRBV7-9 to TRBJ1-4; TRBD1 might be the D (5 bases). Trimming removed 6 bases at V and 5 bases at J, with 16 bases between. CDR1 is SEHNR and CDR2 is FQNEAQ in the germline V gene (reference sequence). The CDR3 extends over 15 amino acids. The CDR3 spells CASSYWTTPNEKLFF. The CDR3 DNA sequence: TGTGCCAGCAGTTATTGGACAACTCCGAATGAAAAACTGTTTTTT.

The rearrangement joins TRBV13 to TRBJ1-1; no reliable D call. Per the germline V gene, CDR1 is PRHDT and CDR2 is FYEKMQ (reference sequence). The CDR3 is 13 amino acids. The V and J ends lost 2 bases and 2 bases respectively, with 6 bases between them. The CDR3 sequence is CASSLSSNTEAFF. The DNA for the CDR3 is TGTGCCAGCAGCTTATCGAGTAACACTGAAGCTTTCTTT.

The chain employs TRBV5-6 and TRBJ1-1; D ambiguous. CDR1 is SGHDT and CDR2 is YYEEEE in the germline V gene. V lost 1 base and J 10 bases, leaving 11 bases between the germline ends. The CDR3 consists of 12 residues. The CDR3: CASSLWSQSAFF. The CDR3 DNA follows: TGTGCCAGCAGCTTGTGGAGTCAGTCAGCTTTCTTT.

V and J are TRBV7-3 and TRBJ2-5, with 8 bases that match TRBD2. J gave up 5 bases and V 4 bases, and 9 bases lay outside the gene matches. This CDR3 contains 15 residues. In germline, CDR1 is SGHTA, CDR2 FQGTGA. CDR3 region: CASSSGGALRETQYF. CDR3 sequence (DNA): TGTGCCAGCAGCTCCGGGGGGGCCCTTAGGGAGACCCAGTACTTC.

The V and J genes are TRBV4-2 and TRBJ2-5; D ambiguous. V lost 5 bases and J 3 bases, leaving 10 bases between the germline ends. The germline gives CDR1 LGHNA, CDR2 YNFKEQ. This CDR3 spans 13 amino acids. Here the CDR3 reads CASSSARKETQYF. The CDR3 DNA reads TGTGCCAGCAGCAGCGCTAGAAAAGAGACCCAGTACTTC.